The following is a T cell receptor (beta chain) sequence with its context. The target antigen is unknown. The trim removed 4 bases at V and 4 bases at J, leaving 11 bases unmatched. CDR1 is SGHRS, CDR2 YFSETQ, per germline. The CDR3 covers 16 residues. The data originate from a study of T-cell memory formation after mild COVID-19. 5'RACE primed from the constant segment yielded TCR alpha and TCR beta cDNA libraries bearing sample barcodes and UMIs. TCRdb analysed the 5' RACE reads with MiXCR anew, one entry per CDR3 protein. The table includes around 250,000 distinct CDR3 sequences, 15% to 20% detected once. General study points: Certain responding clones were present in pre-infection memory, suggesting participation of cross-reactive memory. Contracting CD4+ clones were located mainly in CM and EM, and CD8+ clones in EMRA.

The sequence was collected from a man between 18 and 35 years old who had mild COVID-19 (a few samples of this study predate the infection). Cell type and time point are not known. The gene calls are TRBV5-1 and TRBJ1-1; TRBD1 agrees at 9 bases. Input material: PBMCs or a T cell subset sorted from them (not recorded which). Written as DNA, the CDR3 is TGCGCCAGCAGCGCCACCGGGACAGGGTTGAGCACTGAAGCTTTCTTT. It translates to CASSATGTGLSTEAFF.